One and the same sample provided the 4 T cell receptor beta chains below, sequenced in a study of blood T cells in healthy people across ages. It was with a sample-barcoded 5' primer and a J-beta primer mix that a second PCR of about 6 to 12 cycles was run. TCRdb called the 5' RACE reads again in MiXCR, with one record for every CDR3 protein. The sample lists some 730,000 distinct CDR3 sequences, 22% seen once, with about 20% in the top ten. Sequenced material: blood. All receptors derive from a man between 65 and 85 years old in good health.

The V gene is TRBV10-3, the J gene TRBJ2-6; 9 positions match TRBD1. The junction had 1 base not matched to a gene; V was cut back by 1 base and J by 0 bases. This CDR3 has 17 residues. Germline assignment: CDR1 ENHRY and CDR2 SYGVKD. Written as DNA, the CDR3 is TGTGCCATCAGTGAGTTGGGACAGGGCTCTGGGGCCAACGTCCTGACTTTC. It codes for CAISELGQGSGANVLTF.

The V gene is TRBV12-3 or TRBV12-4, the J gene TRBJ2-1, with D perhaps matching TRBD2 (6 bases). Between the trimmed V and J ends, which lost 5 bases and 12 bases, there was a span of 14 bases. This CDR3 spans 12 amino acids. The CDR3 region is CASSILALWQFF. CDR3 bases: TGTGCCAGCAGTATACTAGCCCTCTGGCAGTTCTTC.

This clonotype was observed a handful of times. The rearrangement joins TRBV3-1 to TRBJ2-5, with 11 bases lining up with TRBD2. The tail of the sequence fits TRBJ2-1 better, so the J call may be wrong. CDR1 and CDR2 (germline): LGHDT, YNNKEL (reference sequence). The CDR3 extends over 15 amino acids. CDR3 nucleotides: TGTGCCAGCAGCCGCAGACTAGCGGGGTTCCATGAGCAGTTCTTC. Protein sequence: CASSRRLAGFHEQFF.

This clonotype was seen only a few times. V usage is TRBV20-1 and J usage is TRBJ2-2; D is perhaps TRBD1 (6 bases). Germline CDR1 is DFQATT and CDR2 is SNEGSKA (reference sequence). V lost 1 base and J lost 6, with 12 bases in between. The CDR3 has 14 amino acids. DNA of the CDR3: TGCAGTGCTAGAGTAGCAGGGGTACCCGGGGAGCTGTTTTTT. This sequence encodes CSARVAGVPGELFF.